One sample yielded the 6 T cell receptor beta chains listed below, sequenced in a study of blood T cell repertoires in COVID-19 (dated by TCRdb to the early 2020s). Library preparation used the immunoSEQ multiplex PCR assay. TCRdb retrieved this table from immuneACCESS and kept in-frame rearrangements only. Not all clones are present; in checked studies, unresolved V genes account for under half, and no reason is known for the remainder. The sample table holds about 260,000 clones, of which around nine tenths were seen once. The ten largest clones take up 8.5% to 10% of the sample. Sequencing was carried out using peripheral blood. The receptors derive from a man aged 35-49 years who had recovered from COVID-19.

The chain has TRBV11-2 and TRBJ2-2, with a tentative D call TRBD1 (6 bases). This CDR3 contains 15 residues. Trimming left V 4 bases short and J 4 bases short, with 13 bases between. From germline, CDR1 is SGHAT and CDR2 FQNNGV. The CDR3, as DNA: TGTGCCAGCAGCTCGCGACAGGTTGCCACCGGGGAGCTGTTTTTT. This encodes CASSSRQVATGELFF.

The chain uses TRBV5-4 and TRBJ1-2; D is unclear. The germline CDR1 and CDR2 sequences are SGHNT and YYREEE (reference sequence). The CDR3 has 14 residues. V dropped 2 bases and J dropped 8 bases, with 16 bases sitting between them. The CDR3 bases are TGTGCCAGCAGCTTAGGCACGTACACGCGGGGCTACACCTTC. Protein: CASSLGTYTRGYTF.

The chain employs TRBV5-1 and TRBJ2-1; D gene unclear. V lost 0 bases and J lost 0, with 7 bases in between. This CDR3 is 15 amino acids long. Germline CDR1 reads SGHRS; CDR2 reads YFSETQ. The CDR3 region has the DNA TGCGCCAGCAGCTTGGATGAGATCTCCTACAATGAGCAGTTCTTC. It specifies CASSLDEISYNEQFF.

The chain recombines TRBV28 with TRBJ1-2; unclear D gene. Trimming left V 6 bases short and J 4 bases short, with 15 bases between. Germline lookup yields CDR1 MDHEN and CDR2 SYDVKM. This CDR3 spans 14 amino acids. The CDR3 is CASRLRLARYGYTF. As DNA, the CDR3 is TGTGCCAGCAGGTTACGACTTGCCCGCTATGGCTACACCTTC.

This clone was detected once. V and J are TRBV7-2 and TRBJ2-5; 8 nucleotides line up with TRBD2. The junction had 8 bases not matched to a gene; V was cut back by 6 bases and J by 5 bases. The germline V gene encodes CDR1 SGHTA and CDR2 FQGNSA. CDR3 length: 14 amino acids. CDR3: CASRPVGGGETQYF. The CDR3 nucleotides read TGTGCCAGCAGACCAGTGGGCGGGGGGGAGACCCAGTACTTC.

The chain combines TRBV5-1 with TRBJ2-3; 13 bases are a match to TRBD2. V lost 3 bases and J lost 6; bases outside the gene matches: 4. The CDR3 extends over 15 amino acids. Germline V gives CDR1 SGHRS, CDR2 YFSETQ. In DNA, the CDR3 is TGCGCCAGCAGCTGGGGACTAGCGGGGTGGGATACGCAGTATTTT. Its translation is CASSWGLAGWDTQYF.